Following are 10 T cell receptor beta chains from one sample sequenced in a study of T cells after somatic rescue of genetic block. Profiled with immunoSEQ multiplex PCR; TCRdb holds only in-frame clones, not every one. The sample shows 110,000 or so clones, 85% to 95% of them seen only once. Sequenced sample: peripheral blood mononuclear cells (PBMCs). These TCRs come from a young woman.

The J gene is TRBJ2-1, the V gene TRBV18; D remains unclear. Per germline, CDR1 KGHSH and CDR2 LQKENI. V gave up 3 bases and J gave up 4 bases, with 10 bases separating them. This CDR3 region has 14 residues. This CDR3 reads CASSPSLGYNEQFF. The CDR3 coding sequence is TGTGCCAGCTCACCCTCGCTAGGATACAATGAGCAGTTCTTC.

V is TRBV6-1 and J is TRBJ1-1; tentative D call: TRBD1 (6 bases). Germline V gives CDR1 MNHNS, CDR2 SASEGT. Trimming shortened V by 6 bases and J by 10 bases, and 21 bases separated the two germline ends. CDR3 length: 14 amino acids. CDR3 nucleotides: TGTGCCAGCAGCAAAAGCGGGACACCGGGAGGAGCTTTCTTT. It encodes CASSKSGTPGGAFF.

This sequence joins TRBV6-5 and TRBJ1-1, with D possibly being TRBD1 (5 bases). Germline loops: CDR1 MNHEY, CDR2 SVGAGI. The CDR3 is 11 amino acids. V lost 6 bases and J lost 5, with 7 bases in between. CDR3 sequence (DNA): TGTGCCAGCAGGAGGGGAACTGAAGCTTTCTTT. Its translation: CASRRGTEAFF.

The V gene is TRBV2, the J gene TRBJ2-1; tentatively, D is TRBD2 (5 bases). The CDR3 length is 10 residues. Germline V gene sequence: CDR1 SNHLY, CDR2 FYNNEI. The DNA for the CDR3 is TGTGCGACGGGGTCCAATGAGCAGTTCTTC. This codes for CATGSNEQFF.

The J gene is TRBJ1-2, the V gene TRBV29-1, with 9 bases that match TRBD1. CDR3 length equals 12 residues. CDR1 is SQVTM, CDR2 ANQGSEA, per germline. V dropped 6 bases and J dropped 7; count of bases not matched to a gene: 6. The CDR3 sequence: CSVVQGAGGYTF. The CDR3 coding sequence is TGCAGCGTCGTACAGGGGGCGGGTGGCTACACCTTC.

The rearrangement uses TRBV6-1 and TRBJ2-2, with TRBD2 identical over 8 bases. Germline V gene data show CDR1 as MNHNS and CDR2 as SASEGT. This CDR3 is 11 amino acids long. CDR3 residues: CALGGAGELFF. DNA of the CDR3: TGTGCTCTCGGGGGGGCCGGGGAGCTGTTTTTT.

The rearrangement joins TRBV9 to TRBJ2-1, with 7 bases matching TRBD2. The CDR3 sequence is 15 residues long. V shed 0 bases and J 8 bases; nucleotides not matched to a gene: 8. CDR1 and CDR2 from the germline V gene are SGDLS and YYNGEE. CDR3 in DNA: TGTGCCAGCAGCGTAGCGGGGGGACGGGGAGATGAGCAGTTCTTC. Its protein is CASSVAGGRGDEQFF.

The CDR3 loop reads CSVEGGRGKSGDYEQYF. The CDR3 region has the DNA TGCAGCGTTGAGGGGGGACGGGGTAAGTCCGGGGACTACGAGCAGTACTTC. The chain couples TRBV29-1 to TRBJ2-7; TRBD2 might be the D (6 bases). Germline assignment: CDR1 SQVTM and CDR2 ANQGSEA. V was trimmed by 3 bases and J by 3 bases, leaving 24 bases between them. This CDR3 spans 17 amino acids.

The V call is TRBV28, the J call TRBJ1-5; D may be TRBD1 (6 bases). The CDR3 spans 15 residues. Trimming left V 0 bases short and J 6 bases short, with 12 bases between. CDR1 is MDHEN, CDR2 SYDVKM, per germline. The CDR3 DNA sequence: TGTGCCAGCAGTTTATGGTCTGGGGGCGGTCAGCCCCAGCATTTT. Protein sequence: CASSLWSGGGQPQHF.

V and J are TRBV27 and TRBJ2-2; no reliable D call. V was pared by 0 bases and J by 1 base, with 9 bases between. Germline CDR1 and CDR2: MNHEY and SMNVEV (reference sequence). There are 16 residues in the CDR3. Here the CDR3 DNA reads TGTGCCAGCAGTTTATCGGCAGCTAGGAACACCGGGGAGCTGTTTTTT. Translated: CASSLSAARNTGELFF.